This T cell receptor beta chain was found in a study of shared clonotypes between healthy human individuals. Naivety among CD8 cells was defined by CD45RO negativity and positive CCR7 selection, thereby excluding terminally differentiated effector memory CD45RA+ cells. Donors, healthy HIV-negative adults, lacked recent acute infections or vaccinations. Concerning this clone itself: Within the sample, other DNA sequences also encode this same CDR3.

Every subset had its genomic DNA shared out evenly among several immunoSEQ plates. Some clones are missing from TCRdb's copy, which holds only in-frame ones; the method was immunoSEQ multiplex PCR. The table has around 1.9 million clones, around 95% seen once; the top ten hold approximately 1.6%. Looked up from germline, CDR1 is MNHEY and CDR2 is SMNVEV (reference sequence). CDR3 length: 16 residues. Trimming at V came to 3 bases and at J to 3 bases, leaving 8 bases not matched to a gene. This TCR came from a man in his late teens or twenties in good health. Some clones in this sample may be carry-over from other donors' samples. The sample taken for sequencing was naive CD8+ T cells from PBMCs. The J gene is TRBJ2-7, the V gene TRBV27, with TRBD2 identical over 10 bases. DNA for the CDR3: TGTGCCAGCAGTTTGATCCGGACTAGCGGACTCTACGAGCAGTACTTC. This sequence encodes CASSLIRTSGLYEQYF.